This TCR beta chain was obtained from a study of regulatory T cells in long-lasting Graves disease (dated by TCRdb to 2020 to 2023). Describing the broader study: In the newly diagnosed Graves' disease group, patients had been taking antithyroid drugs for less than 3 months. Peripheral blood TCR sequencing and RNA sequencing compared persistent Graves' disease patients with newly diagnosed Graves' disease patients. The study took place in China and was registered as a clinical trial. A total of around 35 samples underwent TCR sequencing: some 13 from persistent and roughly 20 from newly diagnosed Graves' disease patients. Summary of the overall study and its limitations: Sequencing and analysis were restricted to the TCR beta chain. The authors acknowledged the small sample size as a limitation that may reduce accuracy. More public clonotypes were shared among persistent patients (fewer than 3,000) than among newly diagnosed patients (966). Because the primary lesion, thyroid tissue, could not be accessed, the study looked at peripheral blood alone. Compared with newly diagnosed patients, patients with persistent Graves' disease had lower TCR Shannon entropy and fewer highly expanded clones, which suggests clonal expansion.

The time point label of this sample denotes: newly diagnosed GD, antithyroid drugs for less than 3 months. RNA was extracted from PBMCs in TRIzol for both TCR sequencing and RNA sequencing. Graves' disease was diagnosed according to American Thyroid Association guidelines. Recruitment of patients was carried out at an endocrinology department in Xi'an, China. Each patient gave approximately 10 milliliters of peripheral blood, collected in an EDTA anticoagulant tube. Ficoll Paque Plus density gradient separation was used to isolate PBMCs, and no further T cell sorting was done. RNA quality was checked with an Agilent 2100 Bioanalyzer and agarose gel, and concentration with a NanoDrop 2000. The library was produced with multiplex PCR. The sample was run on an Illumina HiSeq 4000. To build TCR beta libraries, CDR3 regions were amplified by Arm-PCR using iRepertoire HTBI primers. Gel purification was performed on PCR products prior to sequencing. The authors' pipeline ran thus. A total of some 65 TRBV and 14 TRBJ segments were identified across samples and were used for gene usage analysis of CDR3 amino acid clonotypes. Filtered high-quality paired reads were merged into contigs using COPE and FqMerger. Contigs were aligned with BLAST to IMGT TRBV, TRBD and TRBJ reference genes, and CDR3 was defined per IMGT. Any clonotype with a frequency above 0.1% was counted as a highly expanded clone. Repertoire diversity was measured by Shannon entropy, and V-J evenness by the Gini coefficient. Public clonotypes were defined as clonotypes shared by more than one individual. TCRdb redid the processing of the public reads, applying fastp at Q25 and MiXCR, and retained in-frame beta chains. CDR3 protein duplicates are merged, each entry listing the most common genes and DNA. The V and J calls shown here were made by TCRdb, not taken from the authors' results. Within this sample are some 450,000 distinct CDR3 sequences, with around 17% of them counted one time only. The top ten hold about 10% of the sample.

This clonotype was found many times. Its recognized antigen is unknown. No base-level quality is on record; no much larger clone is a single base apart. These data also formed part of another study, on T cells in Graves' hyperthyroidism and ophthalmopathy. From the second report: Stable Graves' hyperthyroidism was defined as no progression to ophthalmopathy during 18 months of follow-up. Hyperthyroidism patients were newly diagnosed, with disease duration under 2 months, and aged 18 to 65 years. The study excluded patients with uncontrolled infections, other autoimmune diseases, pregnancy or lactation. Diagnoses relied on clinical symptoms, serum thyroxine and TRAb, thyroid ultrasound and orbital computed tomography. The first round of RT-PCR for the TCR CDR3 was performed with the HTBI primer set and the Qiagen OneStep RT-PCR kit. Most expanded thyroid clonotypes (frequency above 0.001) were also detected in blood, a finding suggesting that blood repertoires may reflect thyroid immune responses. Ophthalmopathy was separated from stable hyperthyroidism by a 13 V-J signature model, with approximately 89% sensitivity and about 81% specificity obtained in cross-validation and 80%/75% obtained in testing. During validation, the model predicted progression to ophthalmopathy a median of around six months ahead of onset, with almost 71% sensitivity and almost 75% specificity. TCR V-J signatures able to tell the groups apart were searched for in a discovery cohort of some 100 patients, of whom about 40 had Graves' ophthalmopathy and around 57 had stable Graves' hyperthyroidism. Prospective prediction of ophthalmopathy was tested in an independent validation cohort consisting of 18 to 20 hyperthyroidism patients and 17 patients who later progressed to ophthalmopathy. The 85 to 100 discovery patients were divided at random into training and test sets in a 7:3 ratio. In addition, the study compared T-cell repertoires in thyroid tissue and in blood from about 6 Graves' hyperthyroidism patients. Once sampling was done, hyperthyroidism patients were given methimazole at a starting dose of 30 mg daily, whereas ophthalmopathy patients were given high-dose intravenous methylprednisolone. Libraries were constructed in a second round of multiplex PCR, after which size selection and purification were performed. Paired-end sequencing of the libraries was performed with 100 bp reads on an Illumina HiSeq2000. SOAPnuke was used to process the raw data, throwing out any read that contained adapters or uncalled bases, had a mean Phred below 15, or lacked an exact constant-primer or identifier match. COPE v1.2.5 was used to merge high-quality paired reads, and clonotypes were defined as unique nucleotide sequences. MiTCR v1.1 was used to align clonotypes to the IMGT TRBV, TRBD and TRBJ reference segments. The analysis included only V-J combinations with a frequency above 0.0001, which together covered roughly 99% of the repertoires. The TCS score was defined as the ratio of F50 (clonal expansion) to E x V (chaos), calculated using BLOSUM62-based TCRdist between CDR3 peptides within each V-J. Welch's t-statistics and random forest reduced fewer than 600 V-J features to 13, which were used in a naive Bayes classifier (R e1071). Sample size was not statistically predetermined, and investigators were not blinded to group allocation. The paper reports TCR Vbeta CDR3 sequencing of some 140 peripheral blood samples: under 45 ophthalmopathy, under 80 hyperthyroidism and around 17 progressor patients.

The clonotype was recovered from a woman aged 25 to 39 with Graves disease. Donor details come from another sample of the same person, matched by shared clones. This material consisted of peripheral blood mononuclear cells (PBMCs), taken at new diagnosis, from a patient treated with antithyroid drugs.

The nucleotide sequence reads as follows: TGTGCCTGGAGTGTACCAGTCCGGAAAGGAAAACTGTTTTTT. Translated, it reads CAWSVPVRKGKLFF. The V gene is TRBV30 and the J gene is TRBJ1-4, with the D gene too uncertain to name. Based on the germline V gene (reference sequence), the CDR1 and CDR2 sequences are GTSNPN and SVGIG. V is clipped by 0 bases and J by 10 bases, and the sequence between their germline boundaries is 15 bases long. The CDR3 holds 14 amino acids from the cysteine to the phenylalanine. Just CDR3 DNA is preserved here, 42 bases in frame from base 1.